This T cell receptor beta chain was observed in a study of T-cell reconstitution after alpha-beta-depleted transplantation in children. Points from the study as a whole: T-cell counts and diversity were attributed mostly to newly produced T cells one year after transplant. Reportedly, alpha-beta T cells present about two months post-transplant originated from several hundred expanded clones of graft origin. The high TCRbeta diversity at day 60 in some patients came from surviving recipient T cells and thymic progenitors.

Library preparation (for TCRbeta) was performed with unique molecular identifiers. TCRdb itself ran the PCR reads through MiXCR, one entry per CDR3 protein. The sample includes 440,000 or so distinct CDR3 sequences, around two fifths of them seen just once. CDR3 length equals 16 residues. V shed 2 bases and J 6 bases; nucleotides not matched to a gene: 8. This clonotype has only a few counts. Its antigen is unknown. This receptor was obtained from a girl aged 2-10 years with aplastic anemia, due to receive a stem cell transplant. The input for sequencing was PBMCs, taken before TCRalphabeta/CD19-depleted stem cell transplant. The gene calls are TRBV12-3 or TRBV12-4 and TRBJ2-3; 10 bases align to TRBD1. CDR3 nucleotides: TGTGCCAGCAGTTTATCGGGACAGGGGTTTTTCGATACGCAGTATTTT. Translated, it gives CASSLSGQGFFDTQYF.